Following are 10 T cell receptor beta chains from one sample sequenced in a study of blood T cell repertoires in COVID-19. Sequenced by immunoSEQ multiplex PCR; TCRdb stores in-frame clones only, minus some. The sample comprises 200,000 to 250,000 clones, approximately 88% of which are singletons, and 6.3% rests with the top ten. The sample consisted of peripheral blood. The receptor set was obtained from a woman aged 25 to 39 with COVID-19, enrolled during active disease.

The chain recombines TRBV4-2 with TRBJ1-6; 8 bases fit TRBD1. The junction had 13 bases not matched to a gene; V was cut back by 0 bases and J by 9 bases. Germline CDR1 and CDR2: LGHNA and YNFKEQ. This CDR3 region has 18 residues. For the CDR3, the DNA is TGTGCCAGCAGCCAAGACCCCCACGGGACAGGATTGGGTTCACCCCTCCACTTT. Translated, it gives CASSQDPHGTGLGSPLHF.

V and J are TRBV12-3 or TRBV12-4 and TRBJ2-4; a possible D gene is TRBD1 (5 bases). The CDR3 is made up of 13 amino acids. Trimming pared 3 bases from V and 9 bases from J, leaving 12 bases between. CDR3 in amino acids: CASSFSRVGIQYF. CDR3 DNA sequence: TGTGCCAGCAGTTTCTCCAGGGTCGGCATTCAGTACTTC.

The J gene is TRBJ2-1, the V gene TRBV5-1; a weak D match, TRBD2 (6 bases). The CDR3 totals 14 residues. Trimming shortened V by 5 bases and J by 6 bases, and 15 bases separated the two germline ends. CDR1 SGHRS and CDR2 YFSETQ come from the germline V gene. The CDR3: CASRGGPHSNEQFF. The CDR3 nucleotides are TGCGCCAGCAGGGGGGGACCGCACTCCAATGAGCAGTTCTTC.

This clone was counted ten times or more. The J gene is TRBJ1-1, the V gene TRBV4-1, with D maybe TRBD1 (5 bases). The germline gives CDR1 MGHRA, CDR2 YSYEKL. The CDR3 totals 18 residues. Trimming removed 2 bases at V and 7 bases at J, with 26 bases between. In DNA form, the CDR3 reads TGCGCCAGCAGCCAAATACCCCTTTTGCGGGGGGAGAGTGGTGAAGCTTTCTTT. Its translation is CASSQIPLLRGESGEAFF.

The J gene is TRBJ1-1, the V gene TRBV5-1; a weak D match, TRBD1 (6 bases). In germline, CDR1 is SGHRS, CDR2 YFSETQ. V dropped 4 bases and J dropped 1 base, with 8 bases sitting between them. The CDR3 has 13 amino acids. CDR3 nucleotide sequence: TGCGCCAGCAGCAGAGGGGGGAACACTGAAGCTTTCTTT. This codes for CASSRGGNTEAFF.

The V gene is TRBV6-5, the J gene TRBJ1-6; TRBD1 aligns across 8 bases. After removal of 0 bases from V and 10 bases from J, the junction contained 8 bases not matched to a gene. CDR3 size: 16 residues. The V gene's germline CDR1 is MNHEY and CDR2 SVGAGI. CDR3 sequence: CASSYSTGVVGSPLHF. The CDR3 nucleotides read TGTGCCAGCAGTTACTCGACAGGGGTGGTTGGATCACCCCTCCACTTT.

This chain connects TRBV3-1 (or the pseudogene TRBV3-2) to TRBJ2-3; D possibly corresponds to TRBD2 (7 bases). The CDR3 covers 18 residues. In germline, CDR1 is LGHDT, CDR2 YNNKEL (reference sequence). V was trimmed by 0 bases and J by 5 bases, leaving 21 bases between them. In DNA form, the CDR3 reads TGTGCCAGCAGCCAAGATTTTGGGGGGGGAAAGACAGGAGATACGCAGTATTTT. It translates to CASSQDFGGGKTGDTQYF.

The DNA of the CDR3 is TGCAGCGTTGTTAGGACAGAAGATACGCAGTATTTT. It encodes CSVVRTEDTQYF. J is TRBJ2-3 and V is TRBV29-1; possible D gene TRBD1, 6 bases. The CDR3 length is 12 residues. Germline CDR1 reads SQVTM; CDR2 reads ANQGSEA. Trimming stripped 4 bases from V and 5 bases from J, with 10 bases between.

This clone came up a few times. This chain links TRBV2 with TRBJ1-5; TRBD1 matches 10 bases. Germline values: CDR1 SNHLY, CDR2 FYNNEI. This CDR3 has 15 amino acids. V lost 6 bases, J lost 2 bases, and 4 bases stayed unmatched. CDR3 nucleotides: TGTGCCAGCAGGGTAGGGACAGGGGGCAATCAGCCCCAGCATTTT. It translates to CASRVGTGGNQPQHF.

This clone appeared a few times. The chain combines TRBV14 with TRBJ1-1; D is perhaps TRBD1 (6 bases). This CDR3 is 13 amino acids long. The germline gives CDR1 SGHDN, CDR2 FVKESK. Trimming took off 4 bases at V and 4 bases at J, with 10 bases between the two ends. The CDR3 protein is CASSRTGFTEAFF. CDR3 in DNA: TGTGCCAGCAGCCGAACAGGGTTCACTGAAGCTTTCTTT.